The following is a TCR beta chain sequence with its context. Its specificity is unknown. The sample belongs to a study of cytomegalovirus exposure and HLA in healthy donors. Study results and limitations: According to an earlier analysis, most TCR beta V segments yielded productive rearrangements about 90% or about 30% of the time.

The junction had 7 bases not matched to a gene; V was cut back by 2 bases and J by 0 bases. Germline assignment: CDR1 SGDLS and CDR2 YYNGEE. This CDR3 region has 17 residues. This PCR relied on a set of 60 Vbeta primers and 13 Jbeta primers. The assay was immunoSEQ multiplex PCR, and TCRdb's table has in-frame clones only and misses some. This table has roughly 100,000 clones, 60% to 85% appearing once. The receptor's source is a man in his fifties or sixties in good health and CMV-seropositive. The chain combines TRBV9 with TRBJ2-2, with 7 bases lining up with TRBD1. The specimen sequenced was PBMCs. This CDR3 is CASSVLQGITNTGELFF. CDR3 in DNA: TGTGCCAGCAGCGTCTTACAGGGGATCACGAACACCGGGGAGCTGTTTTTT.